One TCR beta chain is described in this entry. The data are from a study of graft-versus-host responses after intestinal transplantation. Repertoires were generated with immunoSEQ multiplex PCR, while TCRdb's copy carries only in-frame clones and drops some. The table lists about 97,000 clones, about 93% of them singletons, with around 15% in the top ten. Germline lookup yields CDR1 MGHRA and CDR2 YSYEKL. This CDR3 contains 19 residues. With 0 bases clipped from V and 7 bases from J, the junction kept 11 bases outside the gene matches. Material: PBMCs, obtained roughly 450 days after intestinal transplant. V usage is TRBV4-1 and J usage is TRBJ2-1, with 14 bases identical to TRBD2. This TCR was sampled from a human patient who received an intestinal transplant, so some T cells may come from the graft donor. The CDR3 is CASSQDPSTSGGAGNEQFF. The CDR3, as DNA: TGCGCCAGCAGCCAAGATCCGTCGACTAGCGGGGGGGCCGGAAATGAGCAGTTCTTC.